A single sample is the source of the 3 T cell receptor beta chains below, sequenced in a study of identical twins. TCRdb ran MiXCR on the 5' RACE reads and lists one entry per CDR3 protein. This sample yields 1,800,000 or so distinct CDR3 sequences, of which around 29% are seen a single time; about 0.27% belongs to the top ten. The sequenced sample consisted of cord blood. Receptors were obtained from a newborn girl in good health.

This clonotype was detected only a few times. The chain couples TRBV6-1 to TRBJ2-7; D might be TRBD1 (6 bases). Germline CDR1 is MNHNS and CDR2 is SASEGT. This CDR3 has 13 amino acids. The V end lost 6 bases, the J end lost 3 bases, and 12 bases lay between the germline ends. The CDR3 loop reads CASRRTDFYEQYF. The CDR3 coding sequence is TGTGCCAGCAGAAGGACAGACTTCTACGAGCAGTACTTC.

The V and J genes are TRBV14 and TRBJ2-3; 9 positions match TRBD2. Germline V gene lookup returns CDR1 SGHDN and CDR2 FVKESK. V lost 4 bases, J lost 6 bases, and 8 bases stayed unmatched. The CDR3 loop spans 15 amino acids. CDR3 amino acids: CASSPTSGGVDTQYF. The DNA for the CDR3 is TGTGCCAGCAGCCCGACTAGCGGTGGAGTGGATACGCAGTATTTT.

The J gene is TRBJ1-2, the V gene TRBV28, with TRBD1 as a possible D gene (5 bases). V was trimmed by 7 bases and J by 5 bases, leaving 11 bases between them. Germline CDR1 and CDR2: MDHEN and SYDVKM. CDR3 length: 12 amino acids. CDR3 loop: CASTSGFYGYTF. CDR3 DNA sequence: TGTGCCAGCACCTCAGGGTTTTATGGCTACACCTTC.